The 17 T cell receptor beta chains below come from one sample, sequenced in a study of Graves' ophthalmopathy and Graves' hyperthyroidism. Amplification of the TCR beta CDR3 regions used RNA transcripts (as template). RT-PCR with HTBI primers came first, then second-round multiplex PCR. TCRdb called the multiplex PCR reads again in MiXCR, with one record for every CDR3 protein. This table has about 1.2 million distinct CDR3 sequences, 35% to 45% appearing once. The sequencing input was peripheral blood or thyroid tissue (not recorded which). The receptor source for this set is an adult man with Graves' hyperthyroidism.

V usage is TRBV7-9 and J usage is TRBJ2-7, with D hard to call. There are 15 residues in the CDR3. Looked up from germline, CDR1 is SEHNR and CDR2 is FQNEAQ (reference sequence). The V end was cut by 3 bases, the J end by 0 bases, with 12 bases between. CDR3 loop: CASSFALQDSYEQYF. Written as DNA, the CDR3 is TGTGCCAGCAGCTTTGCACTGCAGGACTCCTACGAGCAGTACTTC.

This clonotype was counted between two and nine times. This chain joins TRBV5-6 and TRBJ2-3; D uncertain. CDR1 is SGHDT, CDR2 YYEEEE, per germline. The CDR3 totals 15 residues. V lost 2 bases to trimming and J lost 9 bases, with 19 bases between them. Here the CDR3 reads CASSFEAVSGHTQYF. The CDR3 coding sequence is TGTGCCAGCAGCTTTGAGGCTGTATCCGGGCACACGCAGTATTTT.

This clonotype has a handful of counts. CDR3 residues: CASTPGLPVYEQYF. The CDR3 DNA is TGTGCCAGTACGCCGGGACTACCAGTCTACGAGCAGTACTTC. V usage is TRBV19 and J usage is TRBJ2-7; 7 positions match TRBD2. The CDR3 has 14 residues. V trimming: 7 bases; J trimming: 3 bases; junction bases outside the gene matches: 9. Germline V gene sequence: CDR1 LNHDA, CDR2 SQIVND (reference sequence).

The rearrangement uses TRBV19 and TRBJ1-1; 7 positions match TRBD1. Germline V gene lookup returns CDR1 LNHDA and CDR2 SQIVND (reference sequence). Trimming at V came to 6 bases and at J to 0 bases, leaving 4 bases not matched to a gene. The length of the CDR3 is 14 residues. CDR3: CASRTGRVNTEAFF. DNA for the CDR3: TGTGCCAGTAGGACAGGGCGAGTGAACACTGAAGCTTTCTTT.

Turning to this clonotype: Because it lacks the conserved phenylalanine or tryptophan at the end, this CDR3 is likely a read error. This sequence joins TRBV7-9 and TRBJ2-7; 7 bases are a match to TRBD1. CDR1 SEHNR and CDR2 FQNEAQ come from the germline V gene (reference sequence). The CDR3 has 13 residues. V shed 6 bases, J shed 6 bases, and the junction held 8 bases outside the gene matches. For the CDR3, the DNA is TGTGCCAGCAGTCCGGACAGGAACTGCGAGCAGTACCTC. The encoded protein is CASSPDRNCEQYL.

As to this clonotype: A read error is possible here, since a much larger clone lies one base away. The genes are TRBV6-2 or TRBV6-3 and TRBJ2-2; D remains ambiguous. V was clipped by 6 bases and J by 7 bases, with 6 bases between them. The CDR3 contains 11 residues. Germline V gene sequence: CDR1 MNHEY, CDR2 SVGEGT. The CDR3: CASRHGGELFF. The CDR3 nucleotides read TGTGCCAGCAGACATGGCGGGGAGCTGTTTTTT.

This clonotype was observed many times. V is TRBV7-9 and J is TRBJ1-4; no definite D call. The length of the CDR3 is 14 residues. V dropped 5 bases and J dropped 3 bases, with 10 bases sitting between them. CDR1 and CDR2 from the germline V gene are SEHNR and FQNEAQ (reference sequence). The CDR3 DNA reads TGTGCCAGCAGCCTAGGGTTTGCTAATGAAAAACTGTTTTTT. This sequence encodes CASSLGFANEKLFF. Variable domain in full (rest from reference TRBV7-9 and TRBJ1-4): DTGVSQNPRHKITKRGQNVTFRCDPISEHNRLYWYRQTLGQGPEFLTYFQNEAQLEKSRLLSDRFSAERPKGSFSTLEIQRTEQGDSAMYLCASSLGFANEKLFFGSGTQLSVL.

This clonotype has only one observation. The rearrangement links TRBV20-1 to TRBJ1-6; unclear D gene. The CDR3 consists of 13 residues. From germline, CDR1 is DFQATT and CDR2 SNEGSKA (reference sequence). V lost 3 bases and J lost 4, with 7 bases in between. CDR3 nucleotide sequence: TGCAGTGCTAGGGGGAATTATAATTCACCCCTCCACTTT. Protein sequence: CSARGNYNSPLHF.

The genes are TRBV30 and TRBJ1-2; 7 positions agree with TRBD1. Germline CDR1 reads GTSNPN; CDR2 reads SVGIG (reference sequence). The J segment lost 6 bases and the V segment lost 6 bases, leaving 10 bases of the junction unmatched. This CDR3 has 13 amino acids. The CDR3 nucleotides read TGTGCCTGCACGCCGGGACAGTTTAATGGCTACACCTTC. Its translation: CACTPGQFNGYTF.

The chain is built from TRBV6-2 or TRBV6-3 and TRBJ2-7; D is ambiguous. Per the germline V gene, CDR1 is MNHEY and CDR2 is SVGEGT. The ends were cut back, 7 bases at V and 2 bases at J, with 9 bases in the middle. The CDR3 consists of 12 residues. The CDR3 spells CASTGPAYEQYF. In DNA, the CDR3 is TGTGCCAGCACCGGTCCGGCCTACGAGCAGTACTTC.

This clonotype was counted ten times or more. The CDR3, as DNA: TGCGCCAGCAGCCAAGACCGACAGGGGCGTGAGCAGTACTTC. Protein: CASSQDRQGREQYF. The gene calls are TRBV4-3 and TRBJ2-7; 8 bases line up with TRBD1. Germline CDR1 and CDR2: LGHNA and YSLEER. The CDR3 is made up of 14 amino acids. After removal of 0 bases from V and 7 bases from J, the junction contained 5 bases not matched to a gene.

This clonotype has ten or more counts. The J gene is TRBJ2-5, the V gene TRBV5-6, with 13 positions matching TRBD2. Germline loops: CDR1 SGHDT, CDR2 YYEEEE. Losses at the gene ends were 0 bases for V and 5 bases for J; bases not matched to a gene: 4. The CDR3 covers 16 residues. CDR3 sequence: CASSLGTSGRVETQYF. Written as DNA, the CDR3 is TGTGCCAGCAGCTTGGGGACTAGCGGGAGAGTCGAGACCCAGTACTTC.

This clonotype came up many times. This sequence joins TRBV2 and TRBJ2-5, with 7 bases matching TRBD1. CDR1 and CDR2 (germline): SNHLY, FYNNEI. V was clipped by 5 bases and J by 2 bases; unmatched bases: 11. This CDR3 contains 16 residues. The CDR3 nucleotides read TGTGCCAGCAGTCCCGGGACAGTAAATCTACAAGAGACCCAGTACTTC. This codes for CASSPGTVNLQETQYF.

There are a few counts of this clonotype. V and J are TRBV5-8 and TRBJ1-1; TRBD1 might be the D (6 bases). Between the trimmed V and J ends, which lost 4 bases and 6 bases, there was a span of 13 bases. Germline V gene data show CDR1 as SGHTS and CDR2 as YDEGEE. The CDR3 is 13 residues long. CDR3 sequence reads: CASSTDSIPEAFF. In DNA form, the CDR3 reads TGTGCCAGCAGCACGGACAGTATTCCTGAAGCTTTCTTT.

In its sample, this clonotype was seen many times. This rearrangement joins TRBV9 to TRBJ1-6, with TRBD1 as a possible D gene (6 bases). Trimming cost V 4 bases and J 9 bases, with 23 bases left between them. The CDR3 loop spans 17 amino acids. Germline loops: CDR1 SGDLS, CDR2 YYNGEE. The CDR3 DNA reads as TGTGCCAGCAGCTCCCGAGGAATCGGGGAAGGGGGTTCACCCCTCCACTTT. It codes for CASSSRGIGEGGSPLHF.

This clonotype was counted many times. The chain recombines TRBV7-9 with TRBJ2-7, with D unresolved. V was pared by 3 bases and J by 1 base, with 10 bases between. The CDR3 totals 14 residues. The germline V gene encodes CDR1 SEHNR and CDR2 FQNEAQ (reference sequence). This chain's CDR3 is CASSFDQRSYEQYF. CDR3 coding DNA: TGTGCCAGCAGCTTCGATCAGAGATCCTACGAGCAGTACTTC.

With regard to this clonotype: A much more abundant neighbour one base away suggests this may be a read error. The chain carries TRBV7-4 and TRBJ1-1; TRBD1 matches 7 bases. Germline CDR1 and CDR2: SGHVT and SQSDAQ. This CDR3 has 14 residues. CDR3 loop: CTSSPRDSDTEAFF. DNA of the CDR3: TGTACCAGCAGCCCCAGGGACAGTGACACTGAAGCTTTCTTT.